This T cell receptor beta chain was captured in a study of blood T cell repertoires in COVID-19. Study at large: Whether acute or convalescent, the COVID-19 samples came from the United States, Italy and Spain. PBMCs, B-cell-depleted T cells, or T cells were the source of the cDNA or gDNA that made up the material.

The CDR3 runs 12 residues. Trimming took off 7 bases at V and 0 bases at J, with 4 bases between the two ends. In the original processing: Researchers report that nucleated cell counts were estimated from reference gene primer amplification. Assay used: immunoSEQ multiplex PCR; TCRdb lists only in-frame clones, some missing. V, J and clone size reflect that table, while D and trimming were determined from the DNA. This sample has tens of thousands of clones; about 91% occur once, and the top ten carry over 2%. The chain carries TRBV12-3 or TRBV12-4 and TRBJ1-3; D is ambiguous. This TCR was recovered from a man aged 50-59 years with active COVID-19. The material sequenced was peripheral blood. The CDR3 bases are TGTGCCAGCATTAGCTCTGGAAACACCATATATTTT. Translating it yields CASISSGNTIYF.